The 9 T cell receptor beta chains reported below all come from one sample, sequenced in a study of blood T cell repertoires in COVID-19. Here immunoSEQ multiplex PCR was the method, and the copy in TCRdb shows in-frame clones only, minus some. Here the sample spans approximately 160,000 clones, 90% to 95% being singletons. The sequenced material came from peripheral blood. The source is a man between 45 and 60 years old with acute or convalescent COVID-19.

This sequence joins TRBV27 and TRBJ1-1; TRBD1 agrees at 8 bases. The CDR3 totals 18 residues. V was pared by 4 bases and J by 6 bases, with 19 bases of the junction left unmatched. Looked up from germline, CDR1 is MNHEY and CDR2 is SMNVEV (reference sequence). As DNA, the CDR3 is TGTGCCAGCAGTTGGGCGGACAGGGCCTTCTTATCACTCGCTGAAGCTTTCTTT. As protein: CASSWADRAFLSLAEAFF.

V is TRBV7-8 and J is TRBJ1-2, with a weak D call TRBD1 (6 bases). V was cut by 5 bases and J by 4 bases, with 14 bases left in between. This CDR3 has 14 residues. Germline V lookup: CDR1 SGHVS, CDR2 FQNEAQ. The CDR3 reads CASSQDSRIYGYTF. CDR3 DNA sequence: TGTGCCAGCAGCCAGGACAGCAGGATCTATGGCTACACCTTC. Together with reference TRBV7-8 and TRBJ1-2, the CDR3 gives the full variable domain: GAGVSQSPRYKVAKRGQDVALRCDPISGHVSLFWYQQALGQGPEFLTYFQNEAQLDKSGLPSDRFFAERPEGSVSTLKIQRTQQEDSAVYLCASSQDSRIYGYTFGSGTRLTVV.

The CDR3 coding sequence is TGTGCCAGCAGCCGGACAGGCCTCGGGTCACCCCTCCACTTT. Translating it yields CASSRTGLGSPLHF. V and J are TRBV11-1 and TRBJ1-6, with TRBD1 identical over 7 bases. V shed 5 bases and J 10 bases; nucleotides not matched to a gene: 8. Germline CDR1 and CDR2: SGHAT and FQDESV (reference sequence). The CDR3 is made up of 14 amino acids.

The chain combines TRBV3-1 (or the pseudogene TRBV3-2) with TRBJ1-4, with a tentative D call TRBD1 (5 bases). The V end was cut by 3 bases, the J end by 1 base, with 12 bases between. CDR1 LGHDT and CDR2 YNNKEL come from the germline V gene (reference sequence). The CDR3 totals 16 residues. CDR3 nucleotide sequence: TGTGCCAGCAGCCAGCGGGGGAGGATAACTAATGAAAAACTGTTTTTT. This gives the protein CASSQRGRITNEKLFF.

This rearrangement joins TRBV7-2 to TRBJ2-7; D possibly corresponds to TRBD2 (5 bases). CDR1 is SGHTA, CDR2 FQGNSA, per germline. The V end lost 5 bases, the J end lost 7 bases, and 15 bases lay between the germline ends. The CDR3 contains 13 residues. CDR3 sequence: CASSPGSGEEQYV. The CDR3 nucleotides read TGTGCCAGCAGCCCGGGAAGTGGGGAGGAGCAGTACGTC.

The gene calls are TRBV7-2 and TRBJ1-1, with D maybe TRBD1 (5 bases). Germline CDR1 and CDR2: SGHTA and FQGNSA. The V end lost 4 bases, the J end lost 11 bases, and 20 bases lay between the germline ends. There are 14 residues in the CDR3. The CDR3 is CASSSGAGLGSAFF. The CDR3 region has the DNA TGTGCCAGCAGCTCCGGGGCGGGGTTGGGGAGCGCTTTCTTT.

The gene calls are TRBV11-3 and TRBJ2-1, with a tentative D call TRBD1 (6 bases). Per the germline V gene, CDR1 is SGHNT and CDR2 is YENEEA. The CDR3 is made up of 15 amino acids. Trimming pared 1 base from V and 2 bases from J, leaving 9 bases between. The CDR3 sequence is CASSLGTATYNEQFF. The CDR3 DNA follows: TGTGCCAGCAGCTTAGGGACAGCAACCTACAATGAGCAGTTCTTC.

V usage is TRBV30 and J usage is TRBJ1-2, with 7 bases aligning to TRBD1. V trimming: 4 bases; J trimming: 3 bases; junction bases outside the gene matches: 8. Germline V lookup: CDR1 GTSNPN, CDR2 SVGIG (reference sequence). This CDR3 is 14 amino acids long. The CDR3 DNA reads TGTGCCTGGACTCGGGACAGCGGAGACTATGGCTACACCTTC. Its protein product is CAWTRDSGDYGYTF. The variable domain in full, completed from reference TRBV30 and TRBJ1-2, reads SQTIHQWPATLVQPVGSPLSLECTVEGTSNPNLYWYRQAAGRGLQLLFYSVGIGQISSEVPQNLSASRPQDRQFILSSKKLLLSDSGFYLCAWTRDSGDYGYTFGSGTRLTVV.

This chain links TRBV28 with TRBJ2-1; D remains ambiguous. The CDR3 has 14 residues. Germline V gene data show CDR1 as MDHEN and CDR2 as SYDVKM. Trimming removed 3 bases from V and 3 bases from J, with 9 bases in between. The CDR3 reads CASSFRSVYNEQFF. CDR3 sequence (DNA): TGTGCCAGCAGTTTTAGAAGCGTCTACAATGAGCAGTTCTTC.